One sample yielded the 24 T cell receptor beta chains listed below, sequenced in a study of tumor-infiltrating lymphocytes in primary liver carcinoma. Co-extraction yielded RNA and DNA from roughly 20-30 mg of unsorted bulk tissue. With around 490 ng total RNA as template and a constant-region primer, TCR beta cDNA was made. ARM-PCR, slightly modified, supplied the TCR beta libraries through three nested multiplex PCR rounds. TRBV1-TRBV30 forward primers paired with a C-beta reverse primer were used in the first two PCR rounds, which ran about 11 cycles each. TCRdb called the multiplex PCR reads again in MiXCR, with one record for every CDR3 protein. Of approximately 110,000 distinct CDR3 sequences in the sample, 50% to 80% were seen once. The sample consisted of liver tumor tissue from sampling region 3. Specified subset: tumor region T3, left-lateral pole. Receptor source: a woman in her sixties or seventies with primary liver carcinoma and hepatitis B virus infection.

This clonotype was picked up one time. The chain joins TRBV19 to TRBJ1-1; D remains unclear. Per the germline V gene, CDR1 is LNHDA and CDR2 is SQIVND (reference sequence). Trimming left V 11 bases short and J 0 bases short, with 13 bases between. The CDR3 has 13 residues. Written as DNA, the CDR3 is TGTGCCGGTTCGGAGAGGATGAACACTGAAGCTTTCTTT. Protein sequence: CAGSERMNTEAFF.

As concerns this clonotype: The junction shows a germline mismatch at one end, possibly a read error. V gene TRBV11-2 combines with J gene TRBJ2-7, with 8 bases identical to TRBD2. Germline V gene sequence: CDR1 SGHAT, CDR2 FQNNGV. CDR3 length: 16 amino acids. In DNA, the CDR3 is TGTGCAAGCAGCTACGGCGGGAGGACCTCGGGAAGCGACCAGTACTTT. Protein: CASSYGGRTSGSDQYF. Together with reference TRBV11-2 and TRBJ2-7, the CDR3 gives the full variable domain: EAGVAQSPRYKIIEKRQSVAFWCNPISGHATLYWYQQILGQGPKLLIQFQNNGVVDDSQLPKDRFSAERLKGVDSTLKIQPAKLEDSAVYLCASSYGGRTSGSDQYFGPGTRLTVT.

The sample holds many counts of this clonotype. CDR3 in amino acids: CASSYPGGRSIRGSRETQYF. CDR3 nucleotides: TGTGCCAGCAGTTACCCGGGGGGGAGATCGATCCGCGGGAGTCGAGAGACCCAGTACTTC. The rearrangement uses TRBV6-6 and TRBJ2-5; 8 bases are shared with TRBD2. The CDR3 consists of 20 residues. Trimming took 2 bases from V and 4 from J; bases not matched to a gene: 21. The germline CDR1 and CDR2 sequences are MNHNY and SVGAGI (reference sequence).

Concerning this clonotype: The junction shows a germline mismatch at one end, possibly a read error. V and J are TRBV6-2 or TRBV6-3 and TRBJ2-7; D possibly corresponds to TRBD1 (5 bases). This CDR3 contains 15 residues. In germline, CDR1 is MNHEY, CDR2 SVGEGT. The CDR3 region has the DNA TGTACCAGCAGTTACTCCGACAGTTCAACCTACGGGCAGTACTTC. Encoded protein: CTSSYSDSSTYGQYF.

The sample holds one count of this clonotype. The junction differs from germline at one of its ends, possibly a read error. For the CDR3, the DNA is TGTGCCAGCAGTGAAGAGCCGACTAGCCCAGATAGGCAGTATTTT. This sequence encodes CASSEEPTSPDRQYF. The chain has TRBV2 and TRBJ2-3; 7 bases align to TRBD2. This CDR3 is 15 amino acids long. From germline, CDR1 is SNHLY and CDR2 FYNNEI.

A word on this clonotype: An end of the junction does not agree with germline; a read error may underlie this. The V and J genes are TRBV5-1 and TRBJ1-1; D not resolved. Germline V gene lookup returns CDR1 SGHRS and CDR2 YFSETQ. This CDR3 has 13 residues. The DNA of the CDR3 is TGTGCCAGCAGCTTGGGTACAGCCACCGAAGCTTTCTTT. It specifies CASSLGTATEAFF.

As regards this clonotype: Germline is not matched at one junction end, which may reflect a read error. The V call is TRBV11-2, the J call TRBJ2-7; a weak D match, TRBD2 (7 bases). The CDR3 contains 17 residues. CDR1 is SGHAT and CDR2 is FQNNGV in the germline V gene. CDR3 loop: CAGSLVLSSGGGFEQYF. The CDR3 nucleotides are TGTGCCGGCAGCTTAGTCCTCTCTAGCGGAGGGGGGTTCGAACAGTACTTC.

This clonotype was picked up a small number of times. Given a much more abundant clone one base away, this may be a read error. The chain joins TRBV29-1 to TRBJ2-1, with 7 bases that match TRBD1. V gave up 6 bases and J gave up 5 bases; unmatched junction bases: 7. There are 13 residues in the CDR3. In germline, CDR1 is SQVTM, CDR2 ANQGSEA. The CDR3 region is CSVYNRGDNEQFF. The CDR3 DNA reads as TGCAGCGTCTATAACAGGGGTGACAATGAGCAGTTCTTC.

Many counts were recorded for this clonotype. The rearrangement joins TRBV12-3 or TRBV12-4 to TRBJ2-7; D uncertain. V lost 3 bases and J 7 bases, leaving 16 bases between the germline ends. The CDR3 is 14 amino acids. The CDR3: CASSFSGKGPEQYF. The CDR3 DNA sequence: TGTGCCAGCAGTTTCAGTGGGAAAGGACCGGAGCAGTACTTC.

The sample holds a few counts of this clonotype. It may be a read error: a sequence one base away is much more abundant. This chain joins TRBV11-2 and TRBJ2-7; TRBD2 matches at 12 bases. Per germline, CDR1 SGHAT and CDR2 FQNNGV. The CDR3 is 16 amino acids. After removal of 5 bases from V and 3 bases from J, the junction contained 8 bases not matched to a gene. This CDR3 is CASSLTLAGGIYEQYF. In nucleotides, the CDR3 is TGTGCCAGCAGCCTTACACTAGCGGGAGGTATCTACGAGCAGTACTTC.

As regards this clonotype: A read error is possible here, since a much larger clone lies one base away. V gene TRBV14 combines with J gene TRBJ2-7; D remains unclear. Germline CDR1 and CDR2: SGHDN and FVKESK. Trimming pared 6 bases from V and 4 bases from J, leaving 7 bases between. The CDR3 sequence is 11 residues long. CDR3 amino acids: CASRHFYEQYF. As DNA, the CDR3 is TGTGCCAGCAGACATTTTTACGAGCAGTACTTC. The full variable domain, with the rest looked up from reference TRBV14 and TRBJ2-7, is EAGVTQFPSHSVIEKGQTVTLRCDPISGHDNLYWYRRVMGKEIKFLLHFVKESKQDESGMPNNRFLAERTGGTYSTLKVQPAELEDSGVYFCASRHFYEQYFGPGTRLTVT.

About this clonotype itself: This may come from a read error, since a much larger clone is one base off. The rearrangement links TRBV28 to TRBJ1-5; D may be TRBD1 (6 bases). This CDR3 comprises 14 residues. Germline CDR1 and CDR2: MDHEN and SYDVKM. This CDR3 is CASSSNRVWKPQLF. The CDR3 DNA reads as TGTGCCAGCAGCTCAAACAGGGTCTGGAAGCCCCAGCTTTTT. The full variable domain, its missing parts supplied by reference TRBV28 and TRBJ1-5, is DVKVTQSSRYLVKRTGEKVFLECVQDMDHENMFWYRQDPGLGLRLIYFSYDVKMKEKGDIPEGYSVSREKKERFSLILESASTNQTSMYLCASSSNRVWKPQLFGDGTRLSIL.

The CDR3 protein is CANSLWAGWYQETQYF. In DNA form, the CDR3 reads TGTGCCAACAGTTTATGGGCAGGGTGGTACCAAGAGACCCAGTACTTC. The V call is TRBV11-2, the J call TRBJ2-5; a weak D match, TRBD1 (5 bases). Looked up from germline, CDR1 is SGHAT and CDR2 is FQNNGV. There are 16 residues in the CDR3. Trimming left V 10 bases short and J 0 bases short, with 21 bases between.

This clonotype was found many times. This chain links TRBV28 with TRBJ1-5, with D unclear. Between the trimmed V and J ends, which lost 3 bases and 9 bases, there was a span of 9 bases. The germline V gene has CDR1 MDHEN and CDR2 SYDVKM. The CDR3 is 12 amino acids. The CDR3 region is CASSFLKGPQHF. The DNA for the CDR3 is TGTGCCAGCAGTTTTCTAAAAGGGCCCCAGCATTTT.

Comments on this clonotype: The junction departs from the called germline gene at one end, perhaps through a read error. The rearrangement links TRBV4-1 to TRBJ1-5; D uncertain. The CDR3 loop spans 15 amino acids. CDR1 is MGHRA, CDR2 YSYEKL, per germline. CDR3 protein: CANSQLGWSNQPQHF. The DNA of the CDR3 is TGCGCCAACAGCCAATTGGGGTGGAGCAATCAGCCCCAGCATTTT.

Note on this clonotype: Since a much larger clone is just one base distant, this may be a read error. The chain couples TRBV5-4 to TRBJ1-4; maybe TRBD1 (5 bases). The CDR3 runs to 14 residues. CDR1 is SGHNT and CDR2 is YYREEE in the germline V gene (reference sequence). CDR3 nucleotide sequence: TGTGCCAGCAGCTTGTACGGGACTAATGGAAAACTGTTTTTT. Translated: CASSLYGTNGKLFF.

In this sample, this clonotype turned up many times. The chain has TRBV13 and TRBJ2-2; 10 nucleotides line up with TRBD2. The CDR3 is 18 residues long. J lost 6 bases, V lost 6 bases, and 16 bases had no gene match. From germline, CDR1 is PRHDT and CDR2 FYEKMQ (reference sequence). The CDR3: CASSFTPGLALSAGELFF. The CDR3 bases are TGTGCCAGCAGTTTTACCCCGGGACTAGCGCTGTCCGCCGGGGAGCTGTTTTTT.

In this sample, this clonotype turned up many times. The J gene is TRBJ1-6, the V gene TRBV12-3 or TRBV12-4; the D is unclear. The V gene lost 5 bases and the J gene lost 0 bases, with 5 bases spanning the gap. The CDR3 spans 14 residues. This CDR3 reads CASSRISYNSPLHF. In DNA form, the CDR3 reads TGTGCCAGCAGTCGTATCTCCTATAATTCACCCCTCCACTTT.

This clonotype has a single count. This may come from a read error, since a much larger clone is one base off. This chain links TRBV6-5 with TRBJ2-7, with TRBD1 matching over 7 bases. The CDR3 covers 15 residues. V was pared by 0 bases and J by 6 bases, with 8 bases of the junction left unmatched. Germline CDR1 MNHEY, CDR2 SVGAGI. CDR3 amino acids: CASSYSGTARGEQYF. In nucleotides, the CDR3 is TGTGCCAGCAGTTACTCAGGGACAGCTCGGGGCGAGCAGTACTTC.

On this clonotype: At one boundary the junction diverges from the germline segment, which might be a read error. This sequence joins TRBV11-2 and TRBJ2-3; D ambiguous. The CDR3 is 13 residues long. Germline V lookup: CDR1 SGHAT, CDR2 FQNNGV. For the CDR3, the DNA is TGTGCCATCAGCTTATTTCGAGGAGATACGCAGTATTTT. Translation gives CAISLFRGDTQYF.

Turning to this clonotype: Sequence at one end of the junction differs from germline and may be a read error. This chain links TRBV5-1 with TRBJ2-2, with D hard to call. This CDR3 has 15 residues. In germline, CDR1 is SGHRS, CDR2 YFSETQ. The CDR3 region is CASGRSLESAGELFF. The DNA for the CDR3 is TGCGCCAGCGGCAGGAGTCTAGAGAGTGCCGGAGAGCTGTTTTTT.

The chain carries TRBV5-4 and TRBJ2-5; a possible D gene is TRBD1 (5 bases). V was cut by 2 bases and J by 1 base, with 21 bases left in between. The CDR3 spans 18 residues. From germline, CDR1 is SGHNT and CDR2 YYREEE (reference sequence). The CDR3 nucleotides are TGTGCCAGCAGCTTTGGGGCCCCAGGACACGGAAGCCAAGAGACCCAGTACTTC. Its translation is CASSFGAPGHGSQETQYF.

This clonotype appeared a few times. The chain joins TRBV21-1 to TRBJ2-7; the table assigns TRBD2, which was not confirmed against the DNA. TRBV21-1 is a known pseudogene. The CDR3 has 15 residues. The CDR3 region is CASSSRLADRYEQYF. In DNA form, the CDR3 reads TGTGCCAGCAGCTCCCGACTAGCGGACCGCTACGAGCAGTACTTC.

This clonotype was recorded a few times. This is likely a read error, given that the CDR3 carries no conserved phenylalanine or tryptophan at its end. The chain employs TRBV11-2 and TRBJ1-1; possibly TRBD1 for D (6 bases). The V gene's germline CDR1 is SGHAT and CDR2 FQNNGV. Deletions cut 0 bases from V and 10 bases from J, with 12 bases between. The CDR3 contains 13 residues. The CDR3 sequence is CASSLERGRRAFP. Written as DNA, the CDR3 is TGTGCCAGCAGCTTAGAGCGGGGGCGGCGAGCTTTCCCT.